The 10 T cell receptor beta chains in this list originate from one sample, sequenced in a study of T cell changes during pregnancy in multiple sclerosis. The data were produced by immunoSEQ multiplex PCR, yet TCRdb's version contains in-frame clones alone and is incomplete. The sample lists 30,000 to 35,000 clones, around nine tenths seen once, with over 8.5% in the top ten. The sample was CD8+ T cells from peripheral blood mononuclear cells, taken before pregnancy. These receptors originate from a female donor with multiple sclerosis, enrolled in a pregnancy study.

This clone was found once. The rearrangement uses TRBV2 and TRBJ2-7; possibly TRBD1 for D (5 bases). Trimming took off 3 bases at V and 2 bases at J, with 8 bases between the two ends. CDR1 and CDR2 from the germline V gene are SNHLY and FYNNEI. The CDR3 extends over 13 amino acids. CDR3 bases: TGTGCCAGCAGTGACGCCAGGGCCTACGAGCAGTACTTC. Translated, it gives CASSDARAYEQYF.

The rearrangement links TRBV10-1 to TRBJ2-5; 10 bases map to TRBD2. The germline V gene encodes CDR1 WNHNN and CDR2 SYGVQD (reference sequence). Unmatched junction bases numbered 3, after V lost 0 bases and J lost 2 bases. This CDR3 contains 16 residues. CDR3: CASSESGLAVQETQYF. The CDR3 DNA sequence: TGCGCCAGCAGTGAGTCAGGACTAGCGGTACAAGAGACCCAGTACTTC.

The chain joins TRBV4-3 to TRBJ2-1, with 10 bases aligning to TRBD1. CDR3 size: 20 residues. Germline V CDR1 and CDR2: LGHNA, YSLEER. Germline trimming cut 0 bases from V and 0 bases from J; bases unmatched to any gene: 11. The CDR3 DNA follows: TGCGCCAGCAGCCAAGAAAGGGGGACAGGGGTATGGAGCTCCTACAATGAGCAGTTCTTC. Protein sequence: CASSQERGTGVWSSYNEQFF.

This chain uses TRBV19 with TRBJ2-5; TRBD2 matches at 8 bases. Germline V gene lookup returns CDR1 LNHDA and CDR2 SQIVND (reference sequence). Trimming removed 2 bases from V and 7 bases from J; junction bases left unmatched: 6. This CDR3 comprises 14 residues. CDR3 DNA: TGTGCCAGTAGTATAACGGGAGGGCCGGGGACCCAGTACTTC. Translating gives CASSITGGPGTQYF.

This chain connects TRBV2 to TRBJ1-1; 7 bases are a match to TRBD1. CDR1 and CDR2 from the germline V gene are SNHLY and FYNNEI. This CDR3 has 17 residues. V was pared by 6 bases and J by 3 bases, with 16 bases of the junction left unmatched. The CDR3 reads CASSADRSGIRDTEAFF. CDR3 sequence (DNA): TGTGCCAGCAGCGCGGACAGGTCAGGCATTCGGGACACTGAAGCTTTCTTT. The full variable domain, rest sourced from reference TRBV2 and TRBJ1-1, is EPEVTQTPSHQVTQMGQEVILRCVPISNHLYFYWYRQILGQKVEFLVSFYNNEISEKSEIFDDQFSVERPDGSNFTLKIRSTKLEDSAMYFCASSADRSGIRDTEAFFGQGTRLTVV.

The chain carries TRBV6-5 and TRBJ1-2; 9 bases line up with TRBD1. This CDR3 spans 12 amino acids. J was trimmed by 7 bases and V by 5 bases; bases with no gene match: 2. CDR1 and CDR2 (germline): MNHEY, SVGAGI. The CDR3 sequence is CASSGQGPGYTF. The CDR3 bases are TGTGCCAGCAGTGGACAGGGGCCTGGCTACACCTTC.

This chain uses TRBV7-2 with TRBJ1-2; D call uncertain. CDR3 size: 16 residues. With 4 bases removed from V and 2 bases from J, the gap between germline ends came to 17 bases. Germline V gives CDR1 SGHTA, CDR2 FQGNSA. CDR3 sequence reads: CASSSSFWEANYGYTF. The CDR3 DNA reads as TGTGCCAGCAGCTCATCCTTTTGGGAGGCAAACTATGGCTACACCTTC.

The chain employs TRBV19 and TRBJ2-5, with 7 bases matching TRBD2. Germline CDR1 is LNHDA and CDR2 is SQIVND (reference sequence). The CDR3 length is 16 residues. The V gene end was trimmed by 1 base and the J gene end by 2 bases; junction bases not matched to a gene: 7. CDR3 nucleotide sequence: TGTGCCAGTAGTATAGCGGGGGGACCAATACAAGAGACCCAGTACTTC. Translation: CASSIAGGPIQETQYF.

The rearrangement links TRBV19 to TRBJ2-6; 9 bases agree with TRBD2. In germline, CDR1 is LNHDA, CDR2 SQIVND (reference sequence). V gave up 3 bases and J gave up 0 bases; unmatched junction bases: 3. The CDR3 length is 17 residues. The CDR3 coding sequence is TGTGCCAGTAGTATTCTAGCGGGGAACTCTGGGGCCAACGTCCTGACTTTC. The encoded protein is CASSILAGNSGANVLTF.

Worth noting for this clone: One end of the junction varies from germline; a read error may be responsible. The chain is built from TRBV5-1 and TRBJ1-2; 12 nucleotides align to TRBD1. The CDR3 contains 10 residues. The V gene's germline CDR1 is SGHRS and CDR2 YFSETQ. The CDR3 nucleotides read TGCGCCAGCAGCTGGGACAGGGGGCCCTTC. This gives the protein CASSWDRGPF. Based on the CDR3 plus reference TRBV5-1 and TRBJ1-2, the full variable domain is KAGVTQTPRYLIKTRGQQVTLSCSPISGHRSVSWYQQTPGQGLQFLFEYFSETQRNKGNFPGRFSGRQFSNSRSEMNVSTLELGDSALYLCASSWDRGPFGSGTRLTVV.